This T cell receptor (beta chain) was retrieved from a study of early stage breast cancer tumors. CDR3 size: 15 residues. Trimming stripped 5 bases from V and 3 bases from J, with 13 bases between. Germline V CDR1 and CDR2: SSHAT, FNYEAQ (reference sequence). About 17-50 mg of tumor tissue was diced per sample. Regarding the study as a whole: Commonly generated sequences made up most enriched TCRB sequences shared between patients.

Each sample had two DNA replicates, 0.5 to 0.65 ug blood or around 1.5 ug tissue. The table came from immunoSEQ multiplex PCR; TCRdb's copy has only in-frame clones and leaves some out. The data contain around 31,000 clones, almost 75% of them singletons. This clone was found once. Antigen specificity is unknown. The sequencing sample was made of breast tumor tissue. The chain couples TRBV7-7 to TRBJ2-2; possibly TRBD1 or TRBD2 for D (5 bases each). The TCR was taken from a person aged 25 to 39 with breast cancer. The CDR3 nucleotides are TGTGCCAGCAGCCCCCAGGGAGCCGACACCGGGGAGCTGTTTTTT. Its translation: CASSPQGADTGELFF.